Listed below are T cell receptor beta chains from one sample, sequenced in a study of patients and donors after allogeneic stem cell transplantation. TCRdb called the RT-PCR reads again in MiXCR, with one record for every CDR3 protein. Among around 200,000 distinct CDR3 sequences listed, around 40% were seen once. The source material was blood, either unsorted or a sorted T cell fraction (not recorded which). The receptors derive from a human donor who was either an allogeneic HSCT recipient or a stem cell or donor lymphocyte infusion donor (not recorded which). It is not recorded whose cells these are; they may come from a transplant donor. CDR3s include the opening cysteine and the closing phenylalanine or tryptophan. A D gene is named only where the DNA matches it firmly. Part of the rows lack a size; the others show once, few, many or a class for expanded clones.

abundance	d_gene	v_gene	j_gene	CDR3nt	CDR3aa
few	TRBD1	TRBV20-1	TRBJ1-2	TGCAGTGCTAGAGATCTGGACAGGGGGCTCGGTGGCTACACCTTC	CSARDLDRGLGGYTF
.	.	TRBV4-2	TRBJ2-7	TGTGCCAGCAGCCATCGGTCGGCCTACGAGCAGTACTTC	CASSHRSAYEQYF
few	.	TRBV3-1	TRBJ2-5	TGTGCCAGCAGCCGCGGAGAGACCCAGTACTTC	CASSRGETQYF
few	.	TRBV4-2	TRBJ1-5	TGTGCCAGCAGTATTGGACAGTTCAATCAGCCCCAGCATTTT	CASSIGQFNQPQHF
.	TRBD1	TRBV14	TRBJ2-3	TGTGCCAGCAGCCAGACAGGGACCACGCAGTATTTT	CASSQTGTTQYF
.	TRBD2	TRBV5-1	TRBJ2-1	TGCGCCAGCAGCTTCAGACTAGCGGGGGTTATTGAGCAGTTCTTC	CASSFRLAGVIEQFF
.	.	TRBV5-1	TRBJ1-5	TGCGCCAGCAGCTTGGACTGGAGACAGCCCCAGCATTTT	CASSLDWRQPQHF
.	TRBD1	TRBV5-1	TRBJ1-1	TGCGCCAGCAGCCTTCTGACAGGGGGGAACACTGAAGCTTTCTTT	CASSLLTGGNTEAFF
.	.	TRBV11-2	TRBJ2-3	TGTGCCAGCAGCTCCCAGGGACATAGGTTAGGTACGCAGTATTTT	CASSSQGHRLGTQYF
few	.	TRBV5-1	TRBJ1-4	TGCGCCAGCAGCTCTCAGGGTACAGCTAATGAAAAACTGTTTTTT	CASSSQGTANEKLFF
.	.	TRBV10-3	TRBJ2-3	TGTGCCATCAGTGGGGCTAAAGGGCTAAGCACAGATACGCAGTATTTT	CAISGAKGLSTDTQYF
.	.	TRBV5-1	TRBJ1-5	TGCGCCAGCAGCTTGGGCGCGAAAGATCAGCCCCAGCATTTT	CASSLGAKDQPQHF
.	.	TRBV7-9	TRBJ2-3	TGTGCCAGCAGCCTGCAGGGTCGCACAGATACGCAGTATTTT	CASSLQGRTDTQYF
few	.	TRBV4-1	TRBJ1-2	TGCGCCAGCAGCCAAGGTATGGGGTATGGCTACACCTTC	CASSQGMGYGYTF
.	.	TRBV6-5	TRBJ1-1	TGTGCCAGCAGTCCACGGGTTTTCACTGAAGCTTTCTTT	CASSPRVFTEAFF
.	TRBD2	TRBV2	TRBJ2-1	TGTGCCAGCATCAGGACTAGCGGGGTCTACAATGAGCAGTTCTTC	CASIRTSGVYNEQFF
.	.	TRBV28	TRBJ2-1	TGTGCCAGCAGTGCCAATGAATGGAATTGGGACACCAATGAGCAGTTCTTC	CASSANEWNWDTNEQFF
.	.	TRBV28	TRBJ2-2	TGTGCCAGCCTATCCTTCGGGGAGGCCGGGGAGCTGTTTTTT	CASLSFGEAGELFF
.	.	TRBV2	TRBJ1-1	TGTGCCAGCAAGATGGTTGTACTGAACACTGAAGCTTTCTTT	CASKMVVLNTEAFF
.	.	TRBV13	TRBJ2-2	TGTGCCAGCAGCTTAGGGGGTGTGTCCGGGGAGCTGTTTTTT	CASSLGGVSGELFF
few	TRBD2	TRBV3-1	TRBJ2-1	TGTGCCAGCAGCCAGTACGGGGGGGACAATGAGCAGTTCTTC	CASSQYGGDNEQFF
few	.	TRBV5-1	TRBJ1-4	TGCGCCAGCAGCTTGAACGGGGGTAATGAAAAACTGTTTTTT	CASSLNGGNEKLFF
.	TRBD2	TRBV30	TRBJ2-3	TGTGCCTGGAGTGTAAACTTGGTGGAGGTGGTAGCGGGGGGAAATACGCAGTATTTT	CAWSVNLVEVVAGGNTQYF
few	.	TRBV27	TRBJ1-1	TGTGCCAGCAGTGTTATCGGGGTATTCACTGAAGCTTTCTTT	CASSVIGVFTEAFF
.	.	TRBV28	TRBJ2-1	TGTGCCAGCAGTTCATCCGGGAACTCCTACAATGAGCAGTTCTTC	CASSSSGNSYNEQFF
.	.	TRBV12-3/TRBV12-4	TRBJ1-6	TGTGCCAGCAGTACCTGGACAGTTAATTCACCCCTCCACTTT	CASSTWTVNSPLHF
.	.	TRBV30	TRBJ2-5	TGTGCCTGGAGTCGGGAGACCCAGTACTTC	CAWSRETQYF
.	.	TRBV4-3	TRBJ2-7	TGCGCCAGCAGCCAAGATCGTGAAGATACCTACGAGCAGTACTTC	CASSQDREDTYEQYF
.	.	TRBV6-5	TRBJ1-5	TGTGCCAGCAAAAGGTCTCCGGTACGCAATCAGCCCCAGCATTTT	CASKRSPVRNQPQHF
.	.	TRBV7-3	TRBJ1-1	TGTGCCAGCAGCTTAAATCGTGAGGGTGAAGCTTTCTTT	CASSLNREGEAFF
.	.	TRBV12-3/TRBV12-4	TRBJ1-5	TGTGCCAGCAGCCTCGGAGCGGGGTATCAGCCCCAGCATTTT	CASSLGAGYQPQHF
.	.	TRBV7-9	TRBJ1-4	TGTGCCAGCAGCTTAGTTCCAGGAGGGGGAGAACTGTTTTTT	CASSLVPGGGELFF
few	.	TRBV10-1	TRBJ1-1	TGCGCCAGCAGCCCTAGTACCGGGGTGAACACTGAAGCTTTCTTT	CASSPSTGVNTEAFF
.	.	TRBV20-1	TRBJ1-1	TGCAGTGCCCTGAGGGGTACGAACACTGAAGTTTTCTTT	CSALRGTNTEVFF
few	.	TRBV27	TRBJ1-2	TGTGCCAGCAGTGCTCATCCTAACTATGGCTACACCTTC	CASSAHPNYGYTF
few	TRBD1	TRBV5-6	TRBJ2-7	TGTGCCAGCAGCTGGGGACAGGAGAATTCCTACGAGCAGTACTTC	CASSWGQENSYEQYF
.	.	TRBV28	TRBJ2-7	TGTGCCAGCAGTTTTGAGGGGACATCATACGAGCAGTACTTC	CASSFEGTSYEQYF
once	.	TRBV28	TRBJ2-3	TGTGCCAGCAGTTTTAGCGGTTCCTCCACAGATACGCAGTATTTT	CASSFSGSSTDTQYF
.	.	TRBV12-3/TRBV12-4	TRBJ1-1	TGTGCCAGCAGTTCCCGTCGGGGGGACACTGAAGCTTTCTTT	CASSSRRGDTEAFF
few	.	TRBV29-1	TRBJ1-1	TGCAGCGTTGATGGGGATTCGAACACTGAAGCTTTCTTT	CSVDGDSNTEAFF
.	.	TRBV20-1	TRBJ1-3	TGCAGTGCTAGAGTAAAGGGGCTTGGAAACACCATATATTTT	CSARVKGLGNTIYF
few	.	TRBV7-2	TRBJ1-1	TGTGCCAGCAGCTTAGTAGGGGTCCAGACTGAAGCTTTCTTT	CASSLVGVQTEAFF
.	.	TRBV30	TRBJ2-2	TGTGCCTGGAGTCCAGCGGAAAACACCGGGGAGCTGTTTTTT	CAWSPAENTGELFF
few	.	TRBV28	TRBJ2-2	TGTGCCAGCAGGGGGACGGGAATCACCGGGGAGCTGTTTTTT	CASRGTGITGELFF
.	.	TRBV29-1	TRBJ2-3	TGCAGCGTTCGGCAGGGAACAGATACGCAGTATTTT	CSVRQGTDTQYF
.	.	TRBV30	TRBJ1-1	TGTGCCTGGAGCCCTATGGGGGGGCTAGCTTTCTTT	CAWSPMGGLAFF
few	TRBD1	TRBV10-3	TRBJ1-2	TGTGCCATCAGTTCGGACAGGGAGGGTGGCTACACCTTC	CAISSDREGGYTF
.	TRBD1	TRBV12-3/TRBV12-4	TRBJ2-7	TGTGCCAGCAGCCCGATGGGGACAGGGTCCTACGAGCAGTACTTC	CASSPMGTGSYEQYF
.	.	TRBV27	TRBJ1-2	TGTGCCAGCAGTCTGACAGAAAACTTTGGCTACACCTTC	CASSLTENFGYTF
.	TRBD1	TRBV14	TRBJ1-5	TGTGCCAGCAGCCCCTTGGGAGGGGGCTCGGGCAGCAATCAGCCCCAGCATTTT	CASSPLGGGSGSNQPQHF
.	TRBD2	TRBV6-6	TRBJ2-1	TGTGCCAGCAGTTACAGGGGTAGCGGGGGCTTAAGCTCCTACAATGAGCAGTTCTTC	CASSYRGSGGLSSYNEQFF
once	TRBD2	TRBV5-1	TRBJ2-5	TGCGCCAGCAGCTTGAGGCTAGCGGGGGGGTCGTATGAGACCCAGTACTTC	CASSLRLAGGSYETQYF
.	.	TRBV9	TRBJ2-3	TGTGCCAGCAGCGGCGGTAGCTCGGCAGATACGCAGTATTTT	CASSGGSSADTQYF
.	TRBD2	TRBV9	TRBJ2-1	TGTGCCAGCAGCGTAGGCGGGGGGGCCACCTACAATGAGCAGTTCTTC	CASSVGGGATYNEQFF
.	.	TRBV29-1	TRBJ1-1	TGCAGCGCCTTTTGGGCTTTGGGCAGTGAAGCTTTCTTT	CSAFWALGSEAFF
few	TRBD1	TRBV11-2	TRBJ1-1	TGTGCCAGCAGCTTGATGGGAGGGGGCGAATTAGAAGCTTTCTTT	CASSLMGGGELEAFF
.	.	TRBV9	TRBJ1-3	TGTGCCAGCAGCATAGAGGGTGTTTCTGGAAACACCATATATTTT	CASSIEGVSGNTIYF